The TCR beta chain described here comes from a study of cytomegalovirus exposure and HLA in healthy donors. For the study at large: The 120 or so validation repertoires were reported in a later analysis to have been generated on the same platform as the approximately 700 first-cohort repertoires.

Study-wide results and caveats: Within the 120 or so validation repertoires, first-cohort TCR clusters tended to co-occur, according to a later analysis.

The germline CDR1 and CDR2 sequences are MGHRA and YSYEKL. V was clipped by 1 base and J by 4 bases; unmatched bases: 7. The CDR3 consists of 17 residues. Assay used: immunoSEQ multiplex PCR; TCRdb lists only in-frame clones, some missing. Of a few hundred thousand clones in the sample, about 90% are singletons; the top ten hold 2.9%. With regard to this clone: Its target is not known.

This sequence was found in a woman aged 18-29 years in good health and CMV-seronegative. The gene calls are TRBV4-1 and TRBJ2-2; 9 bases are shared with TRBD2. The sequencing sample was made of PBMCs. CDR3 coding DNA: TGCGCCAGCAGCCAAGTTGTAGCGGGAGTTGGCACCGGGGAGCTGTTTTTT. This translates into CASSQVVAGVGTGELFF.